Below, 16 T cell receptor beta chains from the same sample are listed, as sequenced in a study of blood T cell repertoires in COVID-19. Measured with immunoSEQ multiplex PCR; TCRdb has only the in-frame clones, and not every one. The sample contains under 200,000 clones, around 84% of which appear only once. Sequenced: peripheral blood. Receptors originate from a man aged 25-45 years with active or convalescent COVID-19.

The chain combines TRBV2 with TRBJ2-5; TRBD2 agrees at 12 bases. V shed 3 bases, J shed 4 bases, and the junction held 3 bases outside the gene matches. The CDR3 extends over 15 amino acids. CDR1 and CDR2 from the germline V gene are SNHLY and FYNNEI. DNA for the CDR3: TGTGCCAGCAGTGAGCTAGCGGGGGGGCGAGAGACCCAGTACTTC. Amino acids: CASSELAGGRETQYF.

The CDR3 sequence is CASSPEGRGSHEQYF. CDR3 sequence (DNA): TGTGCCAGCAGCCCGGAGGGCAGGGGGTCCCACGAGCAGTACTTC. The J gene is TRBJ2-7, the V gene TRBV5-4; tentative D call: TRBD1 (7 bases). Germline V gene data show CDR1 as SGHNT and CDR2 as YYREEE (reference sequence). The CDR3 runs to 15 residues. V was pared by 4 bases and J by 5 bases, with 19 bases between. Filled out from reference TRBV5-4 and TRBJ2-7, the complete variable domain reads ETGVTQSPTHLIKTRGQQVTLRCSSQSGHNTVSWYQQALGQGPQFIFQYYREEENGRGNFPPRFSGLQFPNYSSELNVNALELDDSALYLCASSPEGRGSHEQYFGPGTRLTVT.

V gene TRBV7-2 combines with J gene TRBJ1-5; possible D gene TRBD1, 6 bases. The CDR3 runs to 14 residues. Trimming cost V 5 bases and J 6 bases, with 14 bases left between them. Looked up from germline, CDR1 is SGHTA and CDR2 is FQGNSA. CDR3 DNA sequence: TGTGCCAGCAGCCCGACTGGGGGCGTTCAGCCCCAGCATTTT. Encoded protein: CASSPTGGVQPQHF.

This rearrangement joins TRBV10-3 to TRBJ1-2, with no clear D. This CDR3 has 13 residues. Deletions cut 6 bases from V and 4 bases from J, with 12 bases between. CDR1 and CDR2 from the germline V gene are ENHRY and SYGVKD. The CDR3: CAISYDARYGYTF. The CDR3 DNA reads TGTGCCATCAGCTACGATGCCCGCTATGGCTACACCTTC.

V and J are TRBV5-5 and TRBJ2-2; 8 bases align to TRBD1. This CDR3 region has 15 residues. Germline lookup yields CDR1 SGHKS and CDR2 YYEKEE (reference sequence). The ends lost 4 bases at V and 0 bases at J; junction bases unmatched: 2. The CDR3 bases are TGTGCCAGCAGCCGGGACAGGACGAACACCGGGGAGCTGTTTTTT. Translating it yields CASSRDRTNTGELFF.

The chain has TRBV18 and TRBJ1-1; 10 bases map to TRBD1. Trimming removed 1 base from V and 8 bases from J; junction bases left unmatched: 4. The CDR3 length is 14 residues. Per germline, CDR1 KGHSH and CDR2 LQKENI. As DNA, the CDR3 is TGTGCCAGCTCACCACGGGGACAGGGGATCGAAGCTTTCTTT. This encodes CASSPRGQGIEAFF.

The chain employs TRBV9 and TRBJ2-2; 9 positions agree with TRBD2. This CDR3 spans 15 amino acids. V trimming: 2 bases; J trimming: 3 bases; junction bases outside the gene matches: 2. Germline CDR1 and CDR2: SGDLS and YYNGEE. The CDR3 sequence is CASSVGLAHTGELFF. The CDR3 DNA sequence: TGTGCCAGCAGCGTGGGACTAGCCCACACCGGGGAGCTGTTTTTT.

The J gene is TRBJ1-3, the V gene TRBV6-1; D call uncertain. The ends were cut back, 0 bases at V and 10 bases at J, with 13 bases in the middle. The CDR3 has 14 amino acids. Germline V gene data show CDR1 as MNHNS and CDR2 as SASEGT. As DNA, the CDR3 is TGTGCCAGCAGTGAAGCGGGAGGGAGATGGACCATATATTTT. Translated, it gives CASSEAGGRWTIYF.

The genes are TRBV12-3 or TRBV12-4 and TRBJ1-1; no reliable D call. The CDR3 is 12 amino acids. Trimming pared 2 bases from V and 4 bases from J, leaving 5 bases between. The CDR3 nucleotides are TGTGCCAGCAGTTTATTCGGCACTGAAGCTTTCTTT. Amino acids: CASSLFGTEAFF.

This chain uses TRBV5-8 with TRBJ1-5; 9 nucleotides align to TRBD1. This CDR3 has 16 residues. Trimming removed 4 bases from V and 7 bases from J; junction bases left unmatched: 12. Germline V gene lookup returns CDR1 SGHTS and CDR2 YDEGEE. The CDR3 coding sequence is TGTGCCAGCAGCATTTCCGGACAGGGGAATCACCAGCCCCAGCATTTT. Amino acids: CASSISGQGNHQPQHF.

V usage is TRBV3-1 (or the pseudogene TRBV3-2) and J usage is TRBJ1-4; the D is unclear. From germline, CDR1 is LGHDT and CDR2 YNNKEL (reference sequence). V dropped 7 bases and J dropped 0 bases, with 12 bases sitting between them. CDR3 length equals 15 residues. The CDR3 is CASKNPGATNEKLFF. DNA of the CDR3: TGTGCCAGCAAGAATCCGGGTGCAACTAATGAAAAACTGTTTTTT.

This chain uses TRBV6-5 with TRBJ2-7; TRBD1 matches at 7 bases. The length of the CDR3 is 13 residues. Germline CDR1 reads MNHEY; CDR2 reads SVGAGI. V gave up 8 bases and J gave up 6 bases; unmatched junction bases: 10. The CDR3 DNA is TGTGCCAGCCATCGGGACAGTCCTCCCGAGCAGTACTTC. Translated: CASHRDSPPEQYF.

The chain employs TRBV28 and TRBJ2-7, with D perhaps matching TRBD2 (6 bases). From germline, CDR1 is MDHEN and CDR2 SYDVKM. This CDR3 has 16 amino acids. Deletions cut 1 base from V and 0 bases from J, with 13 bases between. In nucleotides, the CDR3 is TGTGCCAGCAGTTTATCACGGGGGAGCTTCTCCTACGAGCAGTACGTC. Amino acids: CASSLSRGSFSYEQYV.

The chain joins TRBV3-1 (or the pseudogene TRBV3-2) to TRBJ1-6; D ambiguous. Per germline, CDR1 LGHDT and CDR2 YNNKEL (reference sequence). The CDR3 has 14 residues. V lost 2 bases to trimming and J lost 8 bases, with 10 bases between them. CDR3 protein: CASSQRGSDSPLHF. The CDR3 DNA reads as TGTGCCAGCAGCCAACGGGGTTCGGATTCACCCCTCCACTTT.

V gene TRBV9 combines with J gene TRBJ2-1; 12 bases are shared with TRBD2. The trim removed 4 bases at V and 3 bases at J, leaving 2 bases unmatched. The length of the CDR3 is 15 residues. The germline V gene has CDR1 SGDLS and CDR2 YYNGEE. The CDR3 spells CASSQGLAGYNEQFF. Here the CDR3 DNA reads TGTGCCAGCAGCCAGGGACTAGCGGGCTACAATGAGCAGTTCTTC.

V gene TRBV6-5 combines with J gene TRBJ2-1; 8 bases fit TRBD1. Trimming took 6 bases from V and 1 from J; bases not matched to a gene: 5. The CDR3 contains 15 residues. Germline loops: CDR1 MNHEY, CDR2 SVGAGI. CDR3 sequence reads: CASRLGQGSYNEQFF. CDR3 DNA: TGTGCCAGCAGACTCGGACAGGGATCCTACAATGAGCAGTTCTTC.